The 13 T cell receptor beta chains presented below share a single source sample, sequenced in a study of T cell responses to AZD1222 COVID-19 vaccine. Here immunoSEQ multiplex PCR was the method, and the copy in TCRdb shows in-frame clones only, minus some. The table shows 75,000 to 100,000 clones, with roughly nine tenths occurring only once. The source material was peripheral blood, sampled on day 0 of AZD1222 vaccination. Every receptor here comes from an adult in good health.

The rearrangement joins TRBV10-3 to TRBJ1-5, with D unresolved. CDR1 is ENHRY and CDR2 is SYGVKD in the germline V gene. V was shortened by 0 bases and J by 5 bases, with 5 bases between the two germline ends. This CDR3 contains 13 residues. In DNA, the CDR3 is TGTGCCATCAGTGAGTCCGGGGATCAGCCCCAGCATTTT. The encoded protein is CAISESGDQPQHF.

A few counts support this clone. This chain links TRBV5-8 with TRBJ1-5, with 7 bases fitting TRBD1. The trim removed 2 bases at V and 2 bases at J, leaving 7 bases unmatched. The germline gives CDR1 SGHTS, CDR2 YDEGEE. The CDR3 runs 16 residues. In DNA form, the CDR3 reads TGTGCCAGCAGCTTCTATTTGCAGGGGGGCAATCAGCCCCAGCATTTT. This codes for CASSFYLQGGNQPQHF.

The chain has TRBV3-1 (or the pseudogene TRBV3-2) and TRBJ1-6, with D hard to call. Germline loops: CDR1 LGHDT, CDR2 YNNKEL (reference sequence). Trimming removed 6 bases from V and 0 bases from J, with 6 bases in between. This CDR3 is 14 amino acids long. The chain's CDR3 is CASRESSYNSPLHF. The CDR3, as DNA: TGTGCCAGCAGAGAGAGCTCCTATAATTCACCCCTCCACTTT.

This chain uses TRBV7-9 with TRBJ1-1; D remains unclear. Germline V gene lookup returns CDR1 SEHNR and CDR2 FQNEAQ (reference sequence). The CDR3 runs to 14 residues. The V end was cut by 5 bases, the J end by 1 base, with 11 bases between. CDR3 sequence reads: CASSPSRGNTEAFF. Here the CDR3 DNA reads TGTGCCAGCAGCCCGTCCCGGGGGAACACTGAAGCTTTCTTT.

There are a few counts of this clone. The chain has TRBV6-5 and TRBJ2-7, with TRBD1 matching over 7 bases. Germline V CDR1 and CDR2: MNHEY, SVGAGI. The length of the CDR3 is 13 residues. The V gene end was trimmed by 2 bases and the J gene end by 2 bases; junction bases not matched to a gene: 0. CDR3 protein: CASSYTGAYEQYF. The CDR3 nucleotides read TGTGCCAGCAGTTACACAGGGGCCTACGAGCAGTACTTC.

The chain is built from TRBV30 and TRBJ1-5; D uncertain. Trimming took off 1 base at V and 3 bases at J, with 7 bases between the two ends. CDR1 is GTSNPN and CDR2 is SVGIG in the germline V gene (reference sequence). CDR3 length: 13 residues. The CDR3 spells CAWSGRNNQPQHF. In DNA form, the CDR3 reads TGTGCCTGGAGTGGCAGGAACAATCAGCCCCAGCATTTT. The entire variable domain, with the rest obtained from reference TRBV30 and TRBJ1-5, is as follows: SQTIHQWPATLVQPVGSPLSLECTVEGTSNPNLYWYRQAAGRGLQLLFYSVGIGQISSEVPQNLSASRPQDRQFILSSKKLLLSDSGFYLCAWSGRNNQPQHFGDGTRLSIL.

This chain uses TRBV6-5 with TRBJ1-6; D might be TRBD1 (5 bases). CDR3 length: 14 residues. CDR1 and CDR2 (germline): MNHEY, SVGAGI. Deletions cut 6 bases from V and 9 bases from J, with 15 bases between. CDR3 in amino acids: CASSSTGASSPLHF. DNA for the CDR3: TGTGCCAGCAGCTCTACAGGAGCCTCTTCACCCCTCCACTTT.

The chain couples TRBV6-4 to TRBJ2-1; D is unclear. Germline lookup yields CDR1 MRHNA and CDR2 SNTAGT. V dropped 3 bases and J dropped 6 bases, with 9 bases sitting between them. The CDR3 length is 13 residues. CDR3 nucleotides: TGTGCCAGCAGTGAAGGAGATACCAATGAGCAGTTCTTC. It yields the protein CASSEGDTNEQFF.

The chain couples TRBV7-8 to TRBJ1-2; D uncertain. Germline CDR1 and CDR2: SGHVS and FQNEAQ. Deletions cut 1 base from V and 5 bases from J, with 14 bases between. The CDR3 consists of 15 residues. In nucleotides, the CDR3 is TGTGCCAGCAGCTTAGATCCGGCGCGGGGATATGGCTACACCTTC. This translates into CASSLDPARGYGYTF.

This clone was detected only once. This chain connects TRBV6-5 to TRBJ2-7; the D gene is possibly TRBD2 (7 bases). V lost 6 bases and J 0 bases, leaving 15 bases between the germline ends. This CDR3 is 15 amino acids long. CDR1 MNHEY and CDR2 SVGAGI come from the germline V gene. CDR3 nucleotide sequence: TGTGCCAGCAGAGGGGGATGGGAGGGCTCCTACGAGCAGTACTTC. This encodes CASRGGWEGSYEQYF.

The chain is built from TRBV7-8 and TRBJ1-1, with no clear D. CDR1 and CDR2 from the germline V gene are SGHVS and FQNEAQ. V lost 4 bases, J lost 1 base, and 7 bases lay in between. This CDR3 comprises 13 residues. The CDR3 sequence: CASSYTANTEAFF. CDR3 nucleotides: TGTGCCAGCAGCTACACCGCGAACACTGAAGCTTTCTTT.

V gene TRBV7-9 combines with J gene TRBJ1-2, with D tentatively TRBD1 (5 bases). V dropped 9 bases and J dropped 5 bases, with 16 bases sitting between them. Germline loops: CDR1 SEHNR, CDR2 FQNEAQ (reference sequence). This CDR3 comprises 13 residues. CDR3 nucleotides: TGTGCCAGGACCCCCGGGGGGTCATATGGCTACACCTTC. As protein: CARTPGGSYGYTF. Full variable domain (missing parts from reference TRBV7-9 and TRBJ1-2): DTGVSQNPRHKITKRGQNVTFRCDPISEHNRLYWYRQTLGQGPEFLTYFQNEAQLEKSRLLSDRFSAERPKGSFSTLEIQRTEQGDSAMYLCARTPGGSYGYTFGSGTRLTVV.

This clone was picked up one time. The CDR3 region has the DNA TGTGCCAGTAGTATTGGGCGCGGGACAGGGAATTTGGATACGCAGTATTTT. Translated, it gives CASSIGRGTGNLDTQYF. V is TRBV19 and J is TRBJ2-3, with 9 bases that match TRBD1. The CDR3 has 17 amino acids. Unmatched junction bases numbered 13, after V lost 3 bases and J lost 6 bases. The germline V gene has CDR1 LNHDA and CDR2 SQIVND (reference sequence).